Shown below are 5 T cell receptor beta chains from a single sample sequenced in a study of human T cells and chemical hapten exposure. Each CDR3 protein is one row after TCRdb ran MiXCR on the RACE reads. Of about 69,000 distinct CDR3 sequences in the sample, around 10% were seen once. Stated time point: patch test 2, 6 weeks after DPC sensitization. Treatment meaning: therapeutic diphenylcyclopropenone sensitization with weekly scalp DPC. The specimen comprised whole blood, sampled in connection with sensitization to the hapten diphenylcyclopropenone (DPC). These receptors originate from a woman between 50 and 59 years old with alopecia areata. Some clones in this sample may be carry-over from other donors' samples.

The chain employs TRBV20-1 and TRBJ2-2; no clear D gene. Trimming took 3 bases from V and 7 from J, leaving 9 bases between them. The CDR3 length is 12 residues. CDR1 and CDR2 (germline): DFQATT, SNEGSKA (reference sequence). The chain's CDR3 is CSASTVFGELFF. The CDR3 DNA sequence: TGCAGTGCTAGCACAGTGTTCGGGGAGCTGTTTTTT.

This clonotype was seen once. This may come from a read error, since a much larger clone is one base off. The J gene is TRBJ2-2, the V gene TRBV5-6; TRBD1 is a possible D gene (5 bases). CDR1 SGHDT and CDR2 YYEEEE come from the germline V gene. CDR3 length: 16 amino acids. CDR3 in DNA: TGTGCCATCAGCCCTTGGGTCCTAGGGGACACCGGGGAGCTGTTTTTT. Translating gives CAISPWVLGDTGELFF.

In this sample, this clonotype turned up many times. The rearrangement links TRBV5-8 to TRBJ1-1; 8 bases map to TRBD1. The ends lost 0 bases at V and 4 bases at J; junction bases unmatched: 5. The CDR3 loop spans 15 amino acids. CDR1 and CDR2 (germline): SGHTS, YDEGEE. The CDR3 DNA reads as TGTGCCAGCAGCTTGGGGAGACAGGGGCGCACTGAAGCTTTCTTT. Its translation is CASSLGRQGRTEAFF.

Note on this clonotype: Germline and junction disagree at one end, which may indicate a read error. The chain couples TRBV4-2 to TRBJ2-1, with 9 bases lining up with TRBD1. CDR3 length: 16 residues. CDR1 and CDR2 (germline): LGHNA, YNFKEQ. In DNA form, the CDR3 reads TGTGCCAGCAGCCAAGTTAGAACAGGGGGCGCCTATGATCAGTTCTTC. This encodes CASSQVRTGGAYDQFF.

This clonotype was seen at least ten times. CDR3 sequence (DNA): TGTGCCAGCAGCGGATGGGGACAGGTCTTCTTC. Protein: CASSGWGQVFF. The V call is TRBV5-8, the J call TRBJ2-1; 8 bases line up with TRBD1. Looked up from germline, CDR1 is SGHTS and CDR2 is YDEGEE. The CDR3 has 11 amino acids. The trim removed 4 bases at V and 16 bases at J, leaving 7 bases unmatched.